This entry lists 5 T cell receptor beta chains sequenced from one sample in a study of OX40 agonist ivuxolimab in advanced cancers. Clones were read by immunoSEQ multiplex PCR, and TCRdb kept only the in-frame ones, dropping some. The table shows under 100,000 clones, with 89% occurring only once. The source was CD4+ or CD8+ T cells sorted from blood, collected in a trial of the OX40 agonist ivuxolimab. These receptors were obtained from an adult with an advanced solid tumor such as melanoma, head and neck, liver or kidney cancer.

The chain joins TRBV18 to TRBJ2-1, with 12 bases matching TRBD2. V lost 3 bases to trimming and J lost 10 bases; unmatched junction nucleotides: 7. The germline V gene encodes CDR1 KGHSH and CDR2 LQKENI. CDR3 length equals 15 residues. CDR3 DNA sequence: TGTGCCAGCTCACCGGGGGAGACTAGCGGGGGAGAGCAGTTCTTC. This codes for CASSPGETSGGEQFF.

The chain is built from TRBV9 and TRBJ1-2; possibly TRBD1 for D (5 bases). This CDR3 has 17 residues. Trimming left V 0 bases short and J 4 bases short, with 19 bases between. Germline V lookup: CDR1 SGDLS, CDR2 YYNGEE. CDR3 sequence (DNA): TGTGCCAGCAGCGTAGAAAGTTGGGCAGGGCCGATCTATGGCTACACCTTC. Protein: CASSVESWAGPIYGYTF. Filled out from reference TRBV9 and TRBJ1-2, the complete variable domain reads DSGVTQTPKHLITATGQRVTLRCSPRSGDLSVYWYQQSLDQGLQFLIQYYNGEERAKGNILERFSAQQFPDLHSELNLSSLELGDSALYFCASSVESWAGPIYGYTFGSGTRLTVV.

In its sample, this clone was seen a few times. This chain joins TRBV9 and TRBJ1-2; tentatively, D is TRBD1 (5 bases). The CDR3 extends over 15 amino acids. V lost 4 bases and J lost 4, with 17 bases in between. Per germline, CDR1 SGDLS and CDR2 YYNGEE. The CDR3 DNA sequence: TGTGCCAGCAGCCCGGGAGAGGGGAACGCCTATGGCTACACCTTC. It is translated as CASSPGEGNAYGYTF.

The CDR3 bases are TGTGCCCGGAACTCAGGGCTTCGGGAGACCCAGTACTTC. Protein: CARNSGLRETQYF. V usage is TRBV30 and J usage is TRBJ2-5, with a weak D call TRBD1 (5 bases). This CDR3 has 13 amino acids. Deletions cut 8 bases from V and 5 bases from J, with 18 bases between. The V gene's germline CDR1 is GTSNPN and CDR2 SVGIG (reference sequence). The full variable domain, in which reference TRBV30 and TRBJ2-5 provide the parts outside the CDR3, is SQTIHQWPATLVQPVGSPLSLECTVEGTSNPNLYWYRQAAGRGLQLLFYSVGIGQISSEVPQNLSASRPQDRQFILSSKKLLLSDSGFYLCARNSGLRETQYFGPGTRLLVL.

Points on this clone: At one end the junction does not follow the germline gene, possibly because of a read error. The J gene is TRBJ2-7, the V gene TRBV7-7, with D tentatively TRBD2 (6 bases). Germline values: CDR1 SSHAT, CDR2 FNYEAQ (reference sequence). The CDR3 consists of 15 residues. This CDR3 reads CASSPGIAEVYEQYF. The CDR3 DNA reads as TGTGCTAGCAGCCCCGGGATAGCGGAAGTCTACGAGCAGTACTTC. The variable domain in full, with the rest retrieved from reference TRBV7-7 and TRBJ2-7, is GAGVSQSPRYKVTKRGQDVTLRCDPISSHATLYWYQQALGQGPEFLTYFNYEAQPDKSGLPSDRFSAERPEGSISTLTIQRTEQRDSAMYRCASSPGIAEVYEQYFGPGTRLTVT.